Following are 28 T cell receptor beta chains from one sample sequenced in a study of OX40 agonist ivuxolimab in advanced cancers. Sequencing was performed with immunoSEQ multiplex PCR; in TCRdb, only in-frame clones are kept and a portion is missing. The profile shows about 82,000 clones, 91% of them singletons. The sequences come from CD4+ or CD8+ T cells sorted from blood, collected in a trial of the OX40 agonist ivuxolimab. Every receptor here comes from an adult with an advanced solid tumor such as melanoma, head and neck, liver or kidney cancer.

A single count supports this clone. CDR3 DNA: TGTGCCAGCAGCTTAGGTACGGTTTCCTACAATGAGCAGTTCTTC. Protein: CASSLGTVSYNEQFF. V gene TRBV7-2 combines with J gene TRBJ2-1; D unclear. Trimming took 1 base from V and 1 from J, leaving 8 bases between them. Germline values: CDR1 SGHTA, CDR2 FQGNSA. The CDR3 contains 15 residues.

CDR3 sequence reads: CASSLAEGAGTGELFF. The CDR3 coding sequence is TGTGCCAGCAGCTTAGCCGAGGGGGCGGGCACCGGGGAGCTGTTTTTT. The rearrangement uses TRBV7-2 and TRBJ2-2; 7 positions agree with TRBD1. Germline loops: CDR1 SGHTA, CDR2 FQGNSA. V dropped 0 bases and J dropped 4; count of bases not matched to a gene: 5. There are 16 residues in the CDR3.

The chain is built from TRBV28 and TRBJ2-1, with D perhaps TRBD2 (6 bases). There are 15 residues in the CDR3. Germline CDR1 is MDHEN and CDR2 is SYDVKM. The ends were cut back, 6 bases at V and 6 bases at J, with 18 bases in the middle. CDR3 protein: CASRFGLSSGNEQFF. For the CDR3, the DNA is TGTGCCAGCAGGTTCGGACTATCCTCTGGCAATGAGCAGTTCTTC.

In its sample, this clone was seen once. The same CDR3 arises from other DNA sequences in this sample as well. The V call is TRBV5-1, the J call TRBJ1-3; D is ambiguous. CDR3 length equals 14 residues. Germline assignment: CDR1 SGHRS and CDR2 YFSETQ. V was pared by 3 bases and J by 2 bases, with 9 bases between. CDR3 sequence reads: CASSSGTAGNTIYF. CDR3 sequence (DNA): TGCGCCAGCAGCTCGGGCACTGCTGGAAACACCATATATTTT.

This clone was picked up a small number of times. The J gene is TRBJ2-3, the V gene TRBV21-1; TRBD2, the D gene given by the table, was not confirmed from the DNA. TRBV21-1 is reported as a pseudogene. The CDR3 has 19 amino acids. The DNA of the CDR3 is TGTGCCAGCAACCAGAGGAGCGGGAGGGCCGGGATGGGCACAGATACGCAGTATTTT. Translating gives CASNQRSGRAGMGTDTQYF.

The rearrangement joins TRBV2 to TRBJ2-3; D unresolved. Germline V CDR1 and CDR2: SNHLY, FYNNEI. This CDR3 has 14 amino acids. Trimming took off 3 bases at V and 4 bases at J, with 11 bases between the two ends. The CDR3 sequence: CASSEFPSADTQYF. The DNA of the CDR3 is TGTGCCAGCAGTGAGTTCCCGAGCGCAGATACGCAGTATTTT.

This clone has a single count. The V call is TRBV19, the J call TRBJ2-5; unclear D gene. This CDR3 spans 12 amino acids. Trimming removed 8 bases from V and 5 bases from J, with 12 bases in between. Germline CDR1 is LNHDA and CDR2 is SQIVND (reference sequence). CDR3 sequence: CASFLYTETQYF. CDR3 nucleotides: TGTGCCAGTTTCTTGTACACCGAGACCCAGTACTTC.

The J gene is TRBJ2-3, the V gene TRBV19, with D hard to call. The CDR3 is made up of 11 amino acids. Germline V gene lookup returns CDR1 LNHDA and CDR2 SQIVND (reference sequence). The ends were cut back, 7 bases at V and 3 bases at J, with 5 bases in the middle. For the CDR3, the DNA is TGTGCCAGTAAGACGACAGATACGCAGTATTTT. This encodes CASKTTDTQYF.

The rearrangement links TRBV27 to TRBJ1-3; D is ambiguous. V lost 7 bases and J 0 bases, leaving 10 bases between the germline ends. The germline V gene has CDR1 MNHEY and CDR2 SMNVEV (reference sequence). The CDR3 runs to 14 residues. CDR3 sequence (DNA): TGTGCCAGCAAGGCAGAGAGCTCTGGAAACACCATATATTTT. This gives the protein CASKAESSGNTIYF.

The chain combines TRBV19 with TRBJ2-3; 9 bases align to TRBD2. The CDR3 is made up of 15 amino acids. Germline V gene lookup returns CDR1 LNHDA and CDR2 SQIVND (reference sequence). J gave up 4 bases and V 5 bases, and 7 bases lay outside the gene matches. This CDR3 reads CASSPSGKAPDTQYF. CDR3 coding DNA: TGTGCCAGTAGTCCTAGCGGGAAAGCCCCAGATACGCAGTATTTT.

The chain links TRBV4-3 to TRBJ2-7; tentatively, D is TRBD1 or TRBD2 (5 bases each). The CDR3 spans 13 residues. V lost 4 bases and J 6 bases, leaving 13 bases between the germline ends. The V gene's germline CDR1 is LGHNA and CDR2 YSLEER. CDR3 residues: CASSLDNGAEQYF. The DNA of the CDR3 is TGCGCCAGCAGCCTAGACAACGGGGCCGAGCAGTACTTC.

The chain joins TRBV30 to TRBJ1-4; a weak D match, TRBD1 (5 bases). The CDR3 spans 14 residues. The ends were cut back, 0 bases at V and 0 bases at J, with 5 bases in the middle. Germline loops: CDR1 GTSNPN, CDR2 SVGIG (reference sequence). CDR3 DNA: TGTGCCTGGAGTGTGGGGGCAACTAATGAAAAACTGTTTTTT. It translates to CAWSVGATNEKLFF.

The chain recombines TRBV10-3 with TRBJ2-7; 9 nucleotides agree with TRBD2. The trim removed 4 bases at V and 4 bases at J, leaving 2 bases unmatched. The CDR3 is made up of 13 amino acids. In germline, CDR1 is ENHRY, CDR2 SYGVKD. CDR3 sequence reads: CAISGLAGYEQYF. The CDR3 nucleotides read TGTGCCATCAGTGGGCTAGCGGGATACGAGCAGTACTTC.

The J gene is TRBJ2-7, the V gene TRBV2; D ambiguous. V dropped 4 bases and J dropped 3 bases, with 13 bases sitting between them. Germline V lookup: CDR1 SNHLY, CDR2 FYNNEI. The CDR3 totals 14 residues. CDR3 region: CASSVRGRDYEQYF. The CDR3 nucleotides are TGTGCCAGCAGTGTCCGAGGAAGGGACTACGAGCAGTACTTC.

The chain links TRBV6-5 to TRBJ2-5, with D perhaps matching TRBD2 (5 bases). The germline gives CDR1 MNHEY, CDR2 SVGAGI. Deletions cut 2 bases from V and 3 bases from J, with 7 bases between. The CDR3 runs 13 residues. CDR3 protein: CASSYQRKETQYF. The CDR3 bases are TGTGCCAGCAGTTACCAGCGGAAAGAGACCCAGTACTTC.

Concerning this clone: In the same sample, other DNA sequences code for this CDR3. The rearrangement joins TRBV7-2 to TRBJ2-3; unclear D gene. The germline gives CDR1 SGHTA, CDR2 FQGNSA. V was trimmed by 5 bases and J by 1 base, leaving 7 bases between them. The CDR3 is made up of 13 amino acids. CDR3 loop: CASSLDGTDTQYF. The CDR3 region has the DNA TGTGCCAGCAGCCTGGACGGCACAGATACGCAGTATTTT.

The chain links TRBV11-2 to TRBJ1-3, with 7 bases identical to TRBD1. J was trimmed by 3 bases and V by 1 base; bases with no gene match: 0. From germline, CDR1 is SGHAT and CDR2 FQNNGV. CDR3 size: 14 residues. The CDR3 sequence: CASSLGTGGNTIYF. As DNA, the CDR3 is TGTGCCAGCAGCTTAGGGACAGGTGGAAACACCATATATTTT.

The chain couples TRBV19 to TRBJ2-5, with 11 bases that match TRBD2. This CDR3 is built from 16 residues. Looked up from germline, CDR1 is LNHDA and CDR2 is SQIVND (reference sequence). V shed 7 bases and J 4 bases; nucleotides not matched to a gene: 11. The CDR3 region has the DNA TGTGCCAGTACTCAGTCAGGCCTAGCGGGGGGAGAGACCCAGTACTTC. This translates into CASTQSGLAGGETQYF.

The rearrangement uses TRBV29-1 and TRBJ2-1; possibly TRBD1 for D (6 bases). The germline V gene encodes CDR1 SQVTM and CDR2 ANQGSEA. Trimming took 4 bases from V and 6 from J, leaving 16 bases between them. The CDR3 length is 14 residues. The CDR3 sequence is CSVVLWTVSNEQFF. The CDR3 DNA reads TGCAGCGTTGTCCTTTGGACAGTGAGCAATGAGCAGTTCTTC.

A remark on this clone: Other nucleotide sequences from this sample produce the same CDR3. V gene TRBV9 combines with J gene TRBJ1-5; 9 nucleotides align to TRBD1. The V segment lost 7 bases and the J segment 6 bases; nucleotides outside the gene matches: 8. This CDR3 spans 14 amino acids. CDR1 is SGDLS, CDR2 YYNGEE, per germline. CDR3 sequence (DNA): TGTGCCAGCGGGACAGGGTATAGTCGTCAGCCCCAGCATTTT. It is translated as CASGTGYSRQPQHF.

The chain uses TRBV7-2 and TRBJ1-3, with D hard to call. The germline V gene has CDR1 SGHTA and CDR2 FQGNSA. The CDR3 is 13 amino acids. Trimming took off 5 bases at V and 2 bases at J, with 7 bases between the two ends. The CDR3, as DNA: TGTGCCAGCAGCCGGGATACTGGAAACACCATATATTTT. Protein product: CASSRDTGNTIYF.

The chain uses TRBV4-3 and TRBJ1-4, with 10 bases fitting TRBD1. The CDR3 sequence is 15 residues long. V shed 5 bases and J 8 bases; nucleotides not matched to a gene: 8. CDR1 and CDR2 (germline): LGHNA, YSLEER. The CDR3 sequence: CASSVTRDRGEKLFF. The DNA of the CDR3 is TGCGCCAGCAGCGTAACCCGGGACAGGGGCGAAAAACTGTTTTTT.

CDR3 loop: CASSLPSQGAGELFF. The CDR3 DNA is TGCGCCAGCAGCTTGCCTTCACAGGGGGCCGGGGAGCTGTTTTTT. The chain links TRBV5-1 to TRBJ2-2, with 8 positions matching TRBD1. V shed 1 base and J 6 bases; nucleotides not matched to a gene: 5. The CDR3 length is 15 residues. Germline V gene data show CDR1 as SGHRS and CDR2 as YFSETQ. Based on the CDR3 plus reference TRBV5-1 and TRBJ2-2, the full variable domain is KAGVTQTPRYLIKTRGQQVTLSCSPISGHRSVSWYQQTPGQGLQFLFEYFSETQRNKGNFPGRFSGRQFSNSRSEMNVSTLELGDSALYLCASSLPSQGAGELFFGEGSRLTVL.

The rearrangement uses TRBV30 and TRBJ2-1; 10 bases match TRBD2. Trimming took 3 bases from V and 6 from J; bases not matched to a gene: 8. There are 15 residues in the CDR3. Germline lookup yields CDR1 GTSNPN and CDR2 SVGIG (reference sequence). CDR3 sequence: CAWRATSGTANEQFF. The CDR3 DNA follows: TGTGCCTGGAGGGCCACTAGCGGGACGGCCAATGAGCAGTTCTTC.

V usage is TRBV4-1 and J usage is TRBJ2-5, with 12 bases fitting TRBD1. The CDR3 has 18 amino acids. Germline trimming cut 4 bases from V and 0 bases from J; bases unmatched to any gene: 9. The germline gives CDR1 MGHRA, CDR2 YSYEKL. Written as DNA, the CDR3 is TGCGCCAGCAGCCGAGGGACAGGGGGCTGGCGGGACCAAGAGACCCAGTACTTC. It encodes CASSRGTGGWRDQETQYF.

The chain combines TRBV5-1 with TRBJ1-1; TRBD1 aligns across 9 bases. The CDR3 runs to 15 residues. V was clipped by 5 bases and J by 3 bases; unmatched bases: 8. Germline V lookup: CDR1 SGHRS, CDR2 YFSETQ. Here the CDR3 DNA reads TGCGCCAGCAGAACGACACAGGGGGCCTACACTGAAGCTTTCTTT. It translates to CASRTTQGAYTEAFF.

The chain recombines TRBV5-1 with TRBJ1-4; 7 bases are a match to TRBD1. The trim removed 5 bases at V and 5 bases at J, leaving 9 bases unmatched. Germline V CDR1 and CDR2: SGHRS, YFSETQ. The CDR3 has 15 residues. DNA for the CDR3: TGCGCCAGCAGTCCCAGGACAGGTATCAATGAAAAACTGTTTTTT. Encoded protein: CASSPRTGINEKLFF.

The V gene is TRBV4-2, the J gene TRBJ1-3; D is undetermined. The length of the CDR3 is 13 residues. CDR1 is LGHNA and CDR2 is YNFKEQ in the germline V gene. V dropped 1 base and J dropped 0 bases, with 1 base sitting between them. CDR3 sequence reads: CASSQVSGNTIYF. The CDR3 DNA follows: TGTGCCAGCAGCCAAGTCTCTGGAAACACCATATATTTT.